A selection of T cell receptor beta chains follows, all from one sample in a study of blood T cell repertoires in COVID-19. TCRdb keeps only in-frame clones here, not all; method: immunoSEQ multiplex PCR. Counted here are about 80,000 clones, about 68% occurring once; the ten biggest clones make up more than 5%. The source material was peripheral blood. The receptors derive from a man in his fifties or sixties with active or convalescent COVID-19. Each CDR3 is given with its conserved first and last residue. The order of the fields is CDR3 protein, CDR3 DNA, V gene, clone size, D gene, J gene. The D gene is left open where the match is weak. For some rows the clone size is stated as once, few or many, or as a class when expanded; others skip it.

cdr3_aa: CASSQGSGLGYEQYF
cdr3_nt: TGCGCCAGCAGCCAAGGGTCCGGGTTAGGCTACGAGCAGTACTTC
v_call: TRBV4-3
clone_size: -
d_call: -
j_call: TRBJ2-7

cdr3_aa: CASSNNPGTPQGEKLFF
cdr3_nt: TGTGCCAGCAGTAATAATCCCGGGACTCCCCAAGGGGAAAAACTGTTTTTT
v_call: TRBV27
clone_size: few
d_call: -
j_call: TRBJ1-4

cdr3_aa: CATSDTQGATQYF
cdr3_nt: TGTGCCACCAGTGATACGCAGGGGGCTACGCAGTATTTT
v_call: TRBV24-1
clone_size: -
d_call: TRBD1
j_call: TRBJ2-3

cdr3_aa: CASSLESAPEQFF
cdr3_nt: TGTGCCAGCAGCTTAGAATCAGCGCCGGAGCAGTTCTTC
v_call: TRBV7-2
clone_size: -
d_call: -
j_call: TRBJ2-1

cdr3_aa: CASTSEGDRGREKLFF
cdr3_nt: TGTGCCAGTACCTCGGAAGGGGACAGGGGAAGAGAAAAACTGTTTTTT
v_call: TRBV19
clone_size: -
d_call: TRBD1
j_call: TRBJ1-4

cdr3_aa: CASSYSSFQPQHF
cdr3_nt: TGTGCCAGCAGTTACTCGTCGTTCCAGCCCCAGCATTTT
v_call: TRBV6-5
clone_size: -
d_call: -
j_call: TRBJ1-5

cdr3_aa: CASQWGKGGDAFF
cdr3_nt: TGTGCCAGCCAATGGGGGAAAGGGGGTGACGCTTTCTTT
v_call: TRBV11-1
clone_size: -
d_call: -
j_call: TRBJ1-1

cdr3_aa: CASGTTSYEQYF
cdr3_nt: TGCGCCAGCGGGACTACTTCCTACGAGCAGTACTTC
v_call: TRBV10-1
clone_size: -
d_call: TRBD2
j_call: TRBJ2-7

cdr3_aa: CASSLGLAVEQYF
cdr3_nt: TGTGCCAGCTCACTGGGACTAGCGGTTGAGCAGTACTTC
v_call: TRBV18
clone_size: -
d_call: TRBD2
j_call: TRBJ2-7

cdr3_aa: CASSIVLNSRHEQFF
cdr3_nt: TGTGCCAGTAGTATAGTTTTAAACAGTCGCCATGAGCAGTTCTTC
v_call: TRBV19
clone_size: few
d_call: -
j_call: TRBJ2-1

cdr3_aa: CASSPQGATNEKLFF
cdr3_nt: TGTGCCAGCAGTCCACAGGGTGCAACTAATGAAAAACTGTTTTTT
v_call: TRBV2
clone_size: few
d_call: -
j_call: TRBJ1-4

cdr3_aa: CASGGGGNTRGEQYF
cdr3_nt: TGTGCCAGCGGAGGCGGGGGGAACACCCGGGGGGAGCAGTACTTC
v_call: TRBV9
clone_size: once
d_call: TRBD2
j_call: TRBJ2-7

cdr3_aa: CASSFPGNSGNTIYF
cdr3_nt: TGTGCCAGTAGTTTCCCCGGGAACTCTGGAAACACCATATATTTT
v_call: TRBV19
clone_size: -
d_call: -
j_call: TRBJ1-3